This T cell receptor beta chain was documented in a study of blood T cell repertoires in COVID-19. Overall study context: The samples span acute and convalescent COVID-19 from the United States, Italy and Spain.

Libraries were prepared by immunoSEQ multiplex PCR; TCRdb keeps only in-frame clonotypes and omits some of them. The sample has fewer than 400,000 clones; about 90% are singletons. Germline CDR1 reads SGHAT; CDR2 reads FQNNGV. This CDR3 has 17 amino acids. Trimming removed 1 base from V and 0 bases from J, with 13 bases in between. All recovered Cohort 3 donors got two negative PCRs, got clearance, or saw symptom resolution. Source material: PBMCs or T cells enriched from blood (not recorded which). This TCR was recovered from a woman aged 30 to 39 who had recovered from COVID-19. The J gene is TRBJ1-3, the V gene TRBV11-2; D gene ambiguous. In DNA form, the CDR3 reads TGTGCCAGCAGCTTAGGAGGTGATAAGGTCTCTGGAAACACCATATATTTT. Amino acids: CASSLGGDKVSGNTIYF.